The next 15 T cell receptor beta chains were all read from a single sample in a study of cytomegalovirus exposure and HLA in healthy donors. With 60 Vbeta and 13 Jbeta primers, the PCR was carried out. This table comes from immunoSEQ multiplex PCR, and its TCRdb copy is limited to in-frame clones, with some not included. The table shows under 150,000 clones, with over 70% occurring only once. The source material was PBMCs. Every receptor here comes from a woman aged 35 to 49 in good health and CMV-seronegative.

Worth noting for this clone: One end of the junction varies from germline; a read error may be responsible. This chain joins TRBV7-9 and TRBJ2-1; perhaps TRBD2 as D (7 bases). CDR1 is SEHNR, CDR2 FQNEAQ, per germline (reference sequence). The length of the CDR3 is 13 residues. The CDR3 DNA sequence: TGTTCCAGCAGCTTAGGGGGGGGTGGTGAGCAGTTCTTC. Its translation is CSSSLGGGGEQFF.

The rearrangement uses TRBV27 and TRBJ2-1, with TRBD1 as a possible D gene (7 bases). CDR1 is MNHEY, CDR2 SMNVEV, per germline (reference sequence). The CDR3 is 15 amino acids. Trimming stripped 6 bases from V and 2 bases from J, with 14 bases between. Written as DNA, the CDR3 is TGTGCCAGCAGGAGGACAGGAGGGGCCTACAATGAGCAGTTCTTC. Its protein is CASRRTGGAYNEQFF.

The J gene is TRBJ2-7, the V gene TRBV4-2, with a possible D match to TRBD1 (5 bases). The germline V and J ends were trimmed by 3 bases and 10 bases, with 22 bases remaining between them. This CDR3 is built from 15 residues. CDR1 is LGHNA and CDR2 is YNFKEQ in the germline V gene. The CDR3 spells CASSQGRGVAVLQYF. CDR3 nucleotides: TGTGCCAGCAGCCAGGGGCGTGGGGTTGCGGTTCTCCAGTACTTC.

The chain couples TRBV29-1 to TRBJ2-7, with D perhaps TRBD1 (6 bases). The ends were cut back, 7 bases at V and 6 bases at J, with 13 bases in the middle. The CDR3 loop spans 11 amino acids. CDR1 SQVTM and CDR2 ANQGSEA come from the germline V gene. The CDR3 loop reads CSGITGREQYF. The CDR3, as DNA: TGCAGCGGAATAACAGGGCGCGAGCAGTACTTC.

The chain employs TRBV25-1 and TRBJ1-1, with D unclear. CDR1 and CDR2 from the germline V gene are MGHDK and SYGVNS. Trimming cost V 6 bases and J 1 base, with 9 bases left between them. There are 13 residues in the CDR3. CDR3 in amino acids: CASSVLANTEAFF. CDR3 DNA: TGTGCCAGCAGCGTCTTAGCGAACACTGAAGCTTTCTTT.

This clone was counted a few times. The gene calls are TRBV28 and TRBJ2-7, with D tentatively TRBD1 (8 bases). Trimming shortened V by 6 bases and J by 3 bases, and 21 bases separated the two germline ends. CDR1 is MDHEN, CDR2 SYDVKM, per germline. The CDR3 has 16 residues. The CDR3 spells CASSRGGTGINYEQYF. CDR3 nucleotides: TGTGCCAGCAGCAGGGGGGGGACAGGAATCAACTACGAGCAGTACTTC.

The chain carries TRBV7-7 and TRBJ2-5, with a possible D match to TRBD2 (6 bases). CDR3 length: 15 residues. The V gene's germline CDR1 is SSHAT and CDR2 FNYEAQ (reference sequence). Trimming removed 0 bases from V and 2 bases from J, with 10 bases in between. The CDR3 region is CASSLAGGIQETQYF. For the CDR3, the DNA is TGTGCCAGCAGCTTAGCTGGGGGGATACAAGAGACCCAGTACTTC.

V usage is TRBV28 and J usage is TRBJ1-2, with 10 positions matching TRBD1. CDR3 size: 14 residues. Trimming took 6 bases from V and 8 from J; bases not matched to a gene: 9. The germline V gene encodes CDR1 MDHEN and CDR2 SYDVKM. Written as DNA, the CDR3 is TGTGCCAGCAGACCTAGCCTGACAGGGGGCGGCTACACCTTC. Protein product: CASRPSLTGGGYTF.

The V and J genes are TRBV7-3 and TRBJ2-3; D remains ambiguous. This CDR3 comprises 14 residues. V lost 1 base and J 4 bases, leaving 9 bases between the germline ends. Germline V CDR1 and CDR2: SGHTA, FQGTGA. The DNA for the CDR3 is TGTGCCAGCAGCTTAAATCGCGTCGCAGATACGCAGTATTTT. Protein sequence: CASSLNRVADTQYF.

The V gene is TRBV5-4, the J gene TRBJ2-3; D perhaps matches TRBD1 (7 bases). The CDR3 runs 16 residues. CDR1 is SGHNT, CDR2 YYREEE, per germline (reference sequence). V shed 4 bases and J shed 0 bases, with 15 bases lying between them. The CDR3 DNA reads TGTGCCAGCAGCCTTGGGGGGACAGCTAGCACAGATACGCAGTATTTT. Its translation is CASSLGGTASTDTQYF.

This clone was seen a few times. Germline and junction disagree at one end, which may indicate a read error. This rearrangement joins TRBV10-3 to TRBJ2-6; 7 nucleotides align to TRBD2. Germline CDR1 reads ENHRY; CDR2 reads SYGVKD. The CDR3 length is 15 residues. The CDR3 region has the DNA TGTGCCATCAGGTTGGGAGGGCCTGGGGCCAACGGCCTGACTTTC. Translation gives CAIRLGGPGANGLTF.

The rearrangement joins TRBV23-1 to TRBJ1-1, with D unresolved. TRBV23-1 is assigned to the ORF class and has an uncertain function. This CDR3 contains 15 residues. The V end was cut by 0 bases, the J end by 3 bases, with 11 bases between. DNA for the CDR3: TGCGCCAGCAGTCAATCGGGAGGGTGGGACACTGAAGCTTTCTTT. Translating it yields CASSQSGGWDTEAFF.

The chain combines TRBV5-6 with TRBJ1-5; D unclear. V lost 1 base to trimming and J lost 4 bases, with 9 bases between them. Per the germline V gene, CDR1 is SGHDT and CDR2 is YYEEEE. This CDR3 has 14 residues. CDR3 residues: CASSLWGENQPQHF. In DNA form, the CDR3 reads TGTGCCAGCAGCTTGTGGGGAGAGAATCAGCCCCAGCATTTT.

The rearrangement uses TRBV7-9 and TRBJ1-3; 7 nucleotides agree with TRBD1. In germline, CDR1 is SEHNR, CDR2 FQNEAQ (reference sequence). The CDR3 contains 15 residues. The junction had 4 bases not matched to a gene; V was cut back by 5 bases and J by 0 bases. The CDR3 bases are TGTGCCAGCAGCCAAACAGGGGACTCTGGAAACACCATATATTTT. Encoded protein: CASSQTGDSGNTIYF.

The count of this clone is one. J is TRBJ2-1 and V is TRBV27, with TRBD1 matching 9 bases. The CDR3 sequence is 14 residues long. J gave up 7 bases and V 2 bases, and 3 bases lay outside the gene matches. CDR1 and CDR2 from the germline V gene are MNHEY and SMNVEV (reference sequence). CDR3 DNA: TGTGCCAGCAGTTTAGGGACAGGGAGTAATGAGCAGTTCTTC. Its translation: CASSLGTGSNEQFF.